This T cell receptor (beta chain) was sequenced for a study of siplizumab effects on memory and regulatory T cells. As for this clone: No antigen is known for it.

Findings and limits, study-wide: Contribution to the alloresponse seemed major for naive T cells, which also seemed more diverse than memory cells.

V trimming: 4 bases; J trimming: 4 bases; junction bases outside the gene matches: 3. This CDR3 spans 13 amino acids. The germline CDR1 and CDR2 sequences are KGHSH and LQKENI. Sequencing was performed with immunoSEQ multiplex PCR; in TCRdb, only in-frame clones are kept and a portion is missing. This sample has around 110,000 clones, with approximately 94% found just once. The source material was non-Treg CD4+ T cells sorted from blood. This TCR derives from a human donor in good health. This chain connects TRBV18 to TRBJ1-2; 7 positions agree with TRBD1. The CDR3 nucleotides read TGTGCCAGCTCACGACAGGGTACCTATGGCTACACCTTC. It is translated as CASSRQGTYGYTF. Filled out from reference TRBV18 and TRBJ1-2, the complete variable domain reads NAGVMQNPRHLVRRRGQEARLRCSPMKGHSHVYWYRQLPEEGLKFMVYLQKENIIDESGMPKERFSAEFPKEGPSILRIQQVVRGDSAAYFCASSRQGTYGYTFGSGTRLTVV.